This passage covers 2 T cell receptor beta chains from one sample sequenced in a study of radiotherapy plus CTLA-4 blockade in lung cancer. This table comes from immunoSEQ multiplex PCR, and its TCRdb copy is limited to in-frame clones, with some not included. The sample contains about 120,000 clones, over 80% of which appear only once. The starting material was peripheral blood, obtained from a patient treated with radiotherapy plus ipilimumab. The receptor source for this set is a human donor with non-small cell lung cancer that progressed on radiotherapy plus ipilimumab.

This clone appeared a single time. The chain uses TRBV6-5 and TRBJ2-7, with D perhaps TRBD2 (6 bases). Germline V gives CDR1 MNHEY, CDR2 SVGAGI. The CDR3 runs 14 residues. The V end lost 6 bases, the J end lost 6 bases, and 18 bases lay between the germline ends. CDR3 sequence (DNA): TGTGCCAGCAGGAGGGCGGGGCAGGTGGTCGAGCAGTACTTC. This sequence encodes CASRRAGQVVEQYF.

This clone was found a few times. This CDR3 reads CASSPLDRLGHGYTF. The CDR3 DNA sequence: TGTGCCAGCTCACCACTGGACAGGCTAGGACATGGCTACACCTTC. This rearrangement joins TRBV18 to TRBJ1-2; 7 positions agree with TRBD1. J gave up 6 bases and V 1 base, and 8 bases lay outside the gene matches. Germline V gene data show CDR1 as KGHSH and CDR2 as LQKENI. The CDR3 loop spans 15 amino acids.